A single sample gave rise to the 5 T cell receptor beta chains below, sequenced in a study of shared clonotypes between healthy human individuals. Here immunoSEQ multiplex PCR was the method, and the copy in TCRdb shows in-frame clones only, minus some. The table has 1.4 million to 1.5 million clones, more than 95% seen once. What was sequenced was naive CD4+ T cells sorted from blood. Regarding subset: CD45RA+ positively selected. The receptors stem from a man aged 25-40 years in good health.

The rearrangement links TRBV6-5 to TRBJ2-7, with TRBD1 identical over 8 bases. This CDR3 has 15 amino acids. Trimming cost V 7 bases and J 2 bases; bases outside gene matches: 10. Germline V lookup: CDR1 MNHEY, CDR2 SVGAGI. The CDR3 here is CASNRGTGGTYEQYF. The CDR3 DNA sequence: TGTGCCAGCAATCGAGGAACAGGGGGAACCTACGAGCAGTACTTC.

The genes are TRBV2 and TRBJ2-3; D gene unclear. V was cut by 6 bases and J by 5 bases, with 6 bases left in between. In germline, CDR1 is SNHLY, CDR2 FYNNEI. This CDR3 has 11 amino acids. The CDR3 is CASRTVDTQYF. CDR3 sequence (DNA): TGTGCCAGCAGGACTGTAGATACGCAGTATTTT.

This chain links TRBV5-6 with TRBJ1-2; D unresolved. The V end lost 1 base, the J end lost 8 bases, and 18 bases lay between the germline ends. The CDR3 extends over 15 amino acids. CDR1 and CDR2 from the germline V gene are SGHDT and YYEEEE. The CDR3 bases are TGTGCCAGCAGCTTGCCGAGCCTCCTTACGCGGGGCTACACCTTC. Its protein product is CASSLPSLLTRGYTF. The full variable domain, rest sourced from reference TRBV5-6 and TRBJ1-2, is DAGVTQSPTHLIKTRGQQVTLRCSPKSGHDTVSWYQQALGQGPQFIFQYYEEEERQRGNFPDRFSGHQFPNYSSELNVNALLLGDSALYLCASSLPSLLTRGYTFGSGTRLTVV.

V is TRBV28 and J is TRBJ1-2; D not resolved. The CDR3 spans 15 residues. V dropped 6 bases and J dropped 0 bases, with 14 bases sitting between them. The germline V gene encodes CDR1 MDHEN and CDR2 SYDVKM. CDR3: CASSLNRASNYGYTF. The CDR3 region has the DNA TGTGCCAGCAGCCTCAATCGTGCCTCTAACTATGGCTACACCTTC.

This clone was counted once. The chain links TRBV29-1 to TRBJ1-1; 9 bases agree with TRBD1. The V and J ends lost 7 bases and 4 bases, in that order; junction bases with no gene match: 10. CDR1 is SQVTM, CDR2 ANQGSEA, per germline. The CDR3 totals 14 residues. CDR3 DNA: TGCAGCGCAACACAGGGGGCGTTCTTCACTGAAGCTTTCTTT. Translated: CSATQGAFFTEAFF.